Included here is one T cell receptor beta chain sequence, with context. Its antigen is undetermined. The sample comes from a study of response to subunit inactivated influenza vaccine. A single record per CDR3 protein comes from TCRdb applying MiXCR to the RT-PCR reads. The sample shows 650,000 to 850,000 distinct CDR3 sequences, approximately 14% of them seen only once. Study-level results: Each seasonal flu vaccination may recruit only limited new T cells, authors suggested.

V shed 6 bases, J shed 5 bases, and the junction held 9 bases outside the gene matches. The CDR3 length is 16 residues. Germline V lookup: CDR1 SNHLY, CDR2 FYNNEI. The chain couples TRBV2 to TRBJ2-1; 11 nucleotides match TRBD2. This receptor was obtained from a man aged 45-65 years who received an inactivated influenza vaccine. This specimen consisted of PBMCs from blood, obtained roughly 2 weeks before vaccination. CDR3: CASRRTSGFSDNEQFF. DNA of the CDR3: TGTGCCAGCAGACGGACTAGCGGGTTCTCTGACAATGAGCAGTTCTTC.